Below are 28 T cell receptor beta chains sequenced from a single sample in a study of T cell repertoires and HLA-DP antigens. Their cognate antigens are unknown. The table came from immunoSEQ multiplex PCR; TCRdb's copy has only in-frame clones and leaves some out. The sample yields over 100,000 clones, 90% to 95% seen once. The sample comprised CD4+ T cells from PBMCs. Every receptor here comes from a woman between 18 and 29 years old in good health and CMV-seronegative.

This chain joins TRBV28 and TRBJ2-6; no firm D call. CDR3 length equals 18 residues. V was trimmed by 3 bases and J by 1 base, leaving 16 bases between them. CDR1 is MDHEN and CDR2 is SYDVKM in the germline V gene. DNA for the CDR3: TGTGCCAGCAGTTTGCGACCGGGCCTGGGATCTGGGGCCAACGTCCTGACTTTC. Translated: CASSLRPGLGSGANVLTF.

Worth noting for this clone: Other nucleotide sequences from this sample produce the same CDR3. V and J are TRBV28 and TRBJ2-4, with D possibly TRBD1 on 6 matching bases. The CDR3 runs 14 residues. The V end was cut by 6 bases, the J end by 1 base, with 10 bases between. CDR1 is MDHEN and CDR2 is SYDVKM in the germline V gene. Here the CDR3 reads CASSLQGAKNIQYF. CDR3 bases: TGTGCCAGCAGCCTACAGGGCGCCAAAAACATTCAGTACTTC.

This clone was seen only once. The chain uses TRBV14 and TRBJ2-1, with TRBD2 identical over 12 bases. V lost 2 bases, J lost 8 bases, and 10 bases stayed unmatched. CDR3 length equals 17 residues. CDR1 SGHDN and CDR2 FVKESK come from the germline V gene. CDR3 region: CASSQQATSGRYDEQFF. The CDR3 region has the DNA TGTGCCAGCAGCCAACAAGCCACTAGCGGGAGGTACGATGAGCAGTTCTTC.

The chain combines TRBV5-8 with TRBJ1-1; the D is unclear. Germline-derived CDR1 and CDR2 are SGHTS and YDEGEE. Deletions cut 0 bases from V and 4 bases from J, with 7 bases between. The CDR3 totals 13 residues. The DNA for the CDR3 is TGTGCCAGCAGCTTGGATTTAGGCACTGAAGCTTTCTTT. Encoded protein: CASSLDLGTEAFF.

The CDR3 loop reads CASFRQGTGELFF. CDR3 sequence (DNA): TGCGCCAGCTTCCGACAGGGTACCGGGGAGCTGTTTTTT. V gene TRBV4-1 combines with J gene TRBJ2-2; TRBD1 matches 7 bases. The J segment lost 5 bases and the V segment lost 8 bases, leaving 5 bases of the junction unmatched. The CDR3 totals 13 residues. CDR1 is MGHRA and CDR2 is YSYEKL in the germline V gene.

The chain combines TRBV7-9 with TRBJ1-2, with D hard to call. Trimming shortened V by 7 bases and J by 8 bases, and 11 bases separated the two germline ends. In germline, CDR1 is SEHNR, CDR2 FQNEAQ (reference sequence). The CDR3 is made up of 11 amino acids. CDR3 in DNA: TGTGCCAGCACCCCTCTGGACGGCTACACCTTC. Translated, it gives CASTPLDGYTF.

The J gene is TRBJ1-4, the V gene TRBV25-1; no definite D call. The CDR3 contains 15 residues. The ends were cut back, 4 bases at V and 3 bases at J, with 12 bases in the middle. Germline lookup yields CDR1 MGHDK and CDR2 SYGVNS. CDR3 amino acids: CASSAYDASNEKLFF. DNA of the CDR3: TGTGCCAGCAGTGCTTACGATGCTTCTAATGAAAAACTGTTTTTT. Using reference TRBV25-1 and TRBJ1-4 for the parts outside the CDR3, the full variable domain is EADIYQTPRYLVIGTGKKITLECSQTMGHDKMYWYQQDPGMELHLIHYSYGVNSTEKGDLSSESTVSRIRTEHFPLTLESARPSHTSQYLCASSAYDASNEKLFFGSGTQLSVL.

CDR3 sequence reads: CASRANRGETQYF. The CDR3 DNA reads as TGTGCCAGCAGGGCCAATAGGGGAGAGACCCAGTACTTC. The gene calls are TRBV6-5 and TRBJ2-5; D perhaps matches TRBD1 (5 bases). The ends were cut back, 6 bases at V and 4 bases at J, with 12 bases in the middle. CDR1 MNHEY and CDR2 SVGAGI come from the germline V gene. The CDR3 totals 13 residues.

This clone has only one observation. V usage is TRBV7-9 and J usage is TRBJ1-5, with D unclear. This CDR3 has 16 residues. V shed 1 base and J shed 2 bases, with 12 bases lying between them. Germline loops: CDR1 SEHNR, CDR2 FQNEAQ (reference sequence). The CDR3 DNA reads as TGTGCCAGCAGCTTAGGGTCAGGCCCTGGCAATCAGCCCCAGCATTTT. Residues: CASSLGSGPGNQPQHF. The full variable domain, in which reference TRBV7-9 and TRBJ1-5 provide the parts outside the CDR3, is DTGVSQNPRHKITKRGQNVTFRCDPISEHNRLYWYRQTLGQGPEFLTYFQNEAQLEKSRLLSDRFSAERPKGSFSTLEIQRTEQGDSAMYLCASSLGSGPGNQPQHFGDGTRLSIL.

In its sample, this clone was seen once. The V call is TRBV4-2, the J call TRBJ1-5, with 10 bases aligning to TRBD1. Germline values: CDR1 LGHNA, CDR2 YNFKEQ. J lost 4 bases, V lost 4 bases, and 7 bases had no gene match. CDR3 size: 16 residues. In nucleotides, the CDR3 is TGTGCCAGCAGCCCGGACAGGGGGTTCCGTAATCAGCCCCAGCATTTT. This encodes CASSPDRGFRNQPQHF.

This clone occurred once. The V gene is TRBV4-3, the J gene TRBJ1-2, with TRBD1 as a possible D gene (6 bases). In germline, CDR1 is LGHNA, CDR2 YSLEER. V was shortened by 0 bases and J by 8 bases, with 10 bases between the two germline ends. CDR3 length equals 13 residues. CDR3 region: CASSQDHTGGYTF. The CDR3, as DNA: TGCGCCAGCAGCCAAGATCACACAGGGGGCTACACCTTC.

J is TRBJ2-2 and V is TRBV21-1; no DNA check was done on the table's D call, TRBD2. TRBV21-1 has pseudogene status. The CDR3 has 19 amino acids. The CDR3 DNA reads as TGTGCCAGCAGTGAAGGCACTAGCGGGAGAGGATTGAACACCGGGGAGCTGTTTTTT. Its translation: CASSEGTSGRGLNTGELFF.

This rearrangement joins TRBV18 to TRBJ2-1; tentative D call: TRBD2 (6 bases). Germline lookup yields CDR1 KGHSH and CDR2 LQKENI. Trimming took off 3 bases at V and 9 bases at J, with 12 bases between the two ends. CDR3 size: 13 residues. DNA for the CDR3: TGTGCCAGCTCACCCGGGCTTAGCGGTGAGCAGTTCTTC. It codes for CASSPGLSGEQFF.

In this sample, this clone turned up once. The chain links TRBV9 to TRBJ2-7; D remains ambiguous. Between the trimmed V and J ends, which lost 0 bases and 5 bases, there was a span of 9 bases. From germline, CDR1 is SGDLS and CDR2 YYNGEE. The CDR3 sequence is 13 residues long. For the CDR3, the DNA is TGTGCCAGCAGCGTAGACAGCCCGGACGAGCAGTACTTC. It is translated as CASSVDSPDEQYF.

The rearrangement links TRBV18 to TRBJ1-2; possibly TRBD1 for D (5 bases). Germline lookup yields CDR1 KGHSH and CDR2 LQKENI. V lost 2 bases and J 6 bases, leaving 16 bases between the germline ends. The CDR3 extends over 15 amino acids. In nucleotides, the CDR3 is TGTGCCAGCTCACCAAGCTACTCAGGGCCAAATGGCTACACCTTC. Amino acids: CASSPSYSGPNGYTF. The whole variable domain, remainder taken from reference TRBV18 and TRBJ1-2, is NAGVMQNPRHLVRRRGQEARLRCSPMKGHSHVYWYRQLPEEGLKFMVYLQKENIIDESGMPKERFSAEFPKEGPSILRIQQVVRGDSAAYFCASSPSYSGPNGYTFGSGTRLTVV.

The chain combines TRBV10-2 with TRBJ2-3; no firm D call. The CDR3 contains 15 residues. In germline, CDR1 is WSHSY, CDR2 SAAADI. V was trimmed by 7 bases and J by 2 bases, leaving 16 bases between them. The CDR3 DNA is TGCGCCAGCACAGCTAGAAGTTTCAACACAGATACGCAGTATTTT. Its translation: CASTARSFNTDTQYF.

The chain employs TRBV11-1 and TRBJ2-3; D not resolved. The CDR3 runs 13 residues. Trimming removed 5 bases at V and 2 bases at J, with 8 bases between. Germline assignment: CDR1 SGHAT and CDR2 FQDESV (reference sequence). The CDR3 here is CASSRSATDTQYF. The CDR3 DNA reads TGTGCCAGCAGCCGCAGTGCCACAGATACGCAGTATTTT.

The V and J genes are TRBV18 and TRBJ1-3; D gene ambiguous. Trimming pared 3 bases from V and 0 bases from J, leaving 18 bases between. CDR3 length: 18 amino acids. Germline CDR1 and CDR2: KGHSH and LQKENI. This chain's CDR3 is CASSPLPLGPISGNTIYF. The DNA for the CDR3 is TGTGCCAGCTCACCCCTTCCCCTTGGACCGATCTCTGGAAACACCATATATTTT.

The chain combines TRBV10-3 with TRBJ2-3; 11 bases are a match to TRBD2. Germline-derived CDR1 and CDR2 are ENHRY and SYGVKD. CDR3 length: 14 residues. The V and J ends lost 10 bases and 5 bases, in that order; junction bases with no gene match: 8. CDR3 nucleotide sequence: TGTGCCACCAAGACTAGCGGGATGGGAGATACGCAGTATTTT. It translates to CATKTSGMGDTQYF.

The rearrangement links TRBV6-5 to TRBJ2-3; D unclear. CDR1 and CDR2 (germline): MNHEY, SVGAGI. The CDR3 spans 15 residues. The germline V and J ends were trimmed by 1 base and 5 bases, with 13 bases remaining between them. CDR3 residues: CASSYFNSPKDTQYF. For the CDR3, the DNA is TGTGCCAGCAGTTACTTCAACAGCCCCAAAGATACGCAGTATTTT.

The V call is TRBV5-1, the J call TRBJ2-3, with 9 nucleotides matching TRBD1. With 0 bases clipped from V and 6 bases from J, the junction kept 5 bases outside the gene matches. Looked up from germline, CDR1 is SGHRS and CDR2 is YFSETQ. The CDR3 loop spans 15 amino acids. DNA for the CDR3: TGCGCCAGCAGCTTGGTACAGGGGGCCCATGATACGCAGTATTTT. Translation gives CASSLVQGAHDTQYF.

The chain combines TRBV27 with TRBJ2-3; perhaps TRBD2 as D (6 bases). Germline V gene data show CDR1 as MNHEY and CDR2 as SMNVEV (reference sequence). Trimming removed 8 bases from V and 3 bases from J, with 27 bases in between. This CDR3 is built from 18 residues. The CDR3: CASSYYRALRRGTDTQYF. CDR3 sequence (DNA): TGTGCCAGCTCTTATTACCGAGCCCTCCGCCGGGGGACAGATACGCAGTATTTT.

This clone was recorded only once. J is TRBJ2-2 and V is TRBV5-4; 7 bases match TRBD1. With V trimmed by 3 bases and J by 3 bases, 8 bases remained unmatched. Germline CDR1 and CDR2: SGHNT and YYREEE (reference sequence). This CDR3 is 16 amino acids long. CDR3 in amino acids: CASSSKRDRYTGELFF. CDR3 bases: TGTGCCAGCAGCTCTAAAAGGGACAGATACACCGGGGAGCTGTTTTTT.

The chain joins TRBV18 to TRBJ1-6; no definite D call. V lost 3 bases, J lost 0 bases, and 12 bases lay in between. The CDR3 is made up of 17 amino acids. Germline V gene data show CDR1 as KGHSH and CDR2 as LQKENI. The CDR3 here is CASSPLGSFSYNSPLHF. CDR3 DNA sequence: TGTGCCAGCTCACCTCTGGGGTCCTTCTCCTATAATTCACCCCTCCACTTT.

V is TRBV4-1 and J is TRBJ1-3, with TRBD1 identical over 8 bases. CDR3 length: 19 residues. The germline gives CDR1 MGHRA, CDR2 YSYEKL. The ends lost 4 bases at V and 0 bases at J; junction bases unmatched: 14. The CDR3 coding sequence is TGCGCCAGCAGCCCGCCCCGGGCCTGGGACAGGATCTCTGGAAACACCATATATTTT. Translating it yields CASSPPRAWDRISGNTIYF.

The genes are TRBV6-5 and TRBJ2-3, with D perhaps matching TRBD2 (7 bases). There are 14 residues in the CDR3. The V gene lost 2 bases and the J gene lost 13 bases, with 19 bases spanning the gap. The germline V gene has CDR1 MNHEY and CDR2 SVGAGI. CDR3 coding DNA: TGTGCCAGCAGTTACCCGGGGGGTACCGGACAGAAGTATTTT. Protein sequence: CASSYPGGTGQKYF.

The CDR3 DNA sequence: TGTGCCAGTAGTAGACTAGGGGAGGTGAACACTGAAGCTTTCTTT. Encoded protein: CASSRLGEVNTEAFF. The chain employs TRBV19 and TRBJ1-1, with D tentatively TRBD1 (5 bases). The length of the CDR3 is 15 residues. Germline V gene sequence: CDR1 LNHDA, CDR2 SQIVND (reference sequence). V was trimmed by 4 bases and J by 0 bases, leaving 12 bases between them.

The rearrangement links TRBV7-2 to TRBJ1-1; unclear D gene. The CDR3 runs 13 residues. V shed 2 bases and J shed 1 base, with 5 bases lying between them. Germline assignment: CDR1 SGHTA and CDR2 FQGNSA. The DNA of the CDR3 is TGTGCCAGCAGCTTAAGTCAGAACACTGAAGCTTTCTTT. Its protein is CASSLSQNTEAFF.